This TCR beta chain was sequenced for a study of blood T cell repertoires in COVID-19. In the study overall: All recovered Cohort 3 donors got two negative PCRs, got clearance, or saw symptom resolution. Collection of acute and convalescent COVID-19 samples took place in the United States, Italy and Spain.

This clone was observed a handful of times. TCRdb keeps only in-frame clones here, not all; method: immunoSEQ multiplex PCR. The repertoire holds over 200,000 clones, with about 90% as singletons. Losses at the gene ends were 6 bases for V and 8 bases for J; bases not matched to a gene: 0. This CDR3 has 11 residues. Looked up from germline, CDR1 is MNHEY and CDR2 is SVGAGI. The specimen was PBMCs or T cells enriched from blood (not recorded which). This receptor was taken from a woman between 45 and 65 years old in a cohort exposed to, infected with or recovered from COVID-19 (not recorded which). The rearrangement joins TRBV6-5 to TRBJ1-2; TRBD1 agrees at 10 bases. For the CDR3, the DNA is TGTGCCAGCAGGACAGGGGGCGGCTACACCTTC. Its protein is CASRTGGGYTF.